This TCR beta chain was captured in a study of somatic mutations in cytotoxic T cells in rheumatoid arthritis. TCRdb's copy holds only in-frame clones and misses some; the assay was immunoSEQ multiplex PCR. The table shows 5,500 to 8,500 clones, with approximately 55% occurring only once. The CDR3 has 15 amino acids. Trimming took 5 bases from V and 0 from J; bases not matched to a gene: 5. CDR1 is SGHAT and CDR2 is FQNNGV in the germline V gene. The receptor was derived from a middle-aged woman in good health. V and J are TRBV11-2 and TRBJ2-7; 9 nucleotides agree with TRBD2. The sample comprised CD8+ T cells sorted from blood. The CDR3 nucleotides read TGTGCCAGCAGCGATAGCGGGAGTCTCTCCTACGAGCAGTACTTC. Translation gives CASSDSGSLSYEQYF. Together with reference TRBV11-2 and TRBJ2-7, the CDR3 gives the full variable domain: EAGVAQSPRYKIIEKRQSVAFWCNPISGHATLYWYQQILGQGPKLLIQFQNNGVVDDSQLPKDRFSAERLKGVDSTLKIQPAKLEDSAVYLCASSDSGSLSYEQYFGPGTRLTVT.